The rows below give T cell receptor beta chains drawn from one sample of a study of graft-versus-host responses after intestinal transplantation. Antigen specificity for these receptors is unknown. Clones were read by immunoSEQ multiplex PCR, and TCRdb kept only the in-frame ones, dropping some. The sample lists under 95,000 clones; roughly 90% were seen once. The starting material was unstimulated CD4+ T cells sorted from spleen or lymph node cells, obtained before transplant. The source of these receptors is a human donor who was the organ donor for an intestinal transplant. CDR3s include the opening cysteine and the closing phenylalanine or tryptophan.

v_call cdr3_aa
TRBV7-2 CASSTVATVATDTQYF
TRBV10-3 CAIPGGMESGYTF
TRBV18 CASSPLGGPRGATQYF
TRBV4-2 CASSQGRGGVEIEQFF
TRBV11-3 CASSVGPAQDVLTF
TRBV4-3 CASSQPGQGIWEQYF
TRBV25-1 CASSSGRAVFQETQYF
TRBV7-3 CASSPDRDGETQYF
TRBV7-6 CASSIGGGVSTDTQYF
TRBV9 CASSVGTGGWNEQFF
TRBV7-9 CASSPRFLGYNYGYTF
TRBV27 CASSLAASGNTGELFF
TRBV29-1 CSVRDTHYEQYF
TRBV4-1 CASSPSGQGSSGANVLTF
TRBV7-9 CASSLVPQGYYNEQFF
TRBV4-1 CASSQDGRGSEKLFF
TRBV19 CASSTGRGGANVLTF
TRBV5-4 CASSLGQQETQYF
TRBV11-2 CASSLDPGWGGGYTF
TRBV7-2 CASSRTGVGYGYTF
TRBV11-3 CASSATSGQGGETFF
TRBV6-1 CASRTSSYEQYF
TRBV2 CASTQTNYQETQYF
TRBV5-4 CASSAGGSGNTIYF
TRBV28 CASSLPGLAVYEQYF
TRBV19 CASSPRRGGEETQYF
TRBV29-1 CSVAARRRTDTQYF
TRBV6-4 CASSDPIRTSCSYEQYF
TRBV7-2 CASSLFQGFSYEQYF